The source of this TCR beta chain is a study of cytomegalovirus exposure and HLA in healthy donors. The PCR ran on 60 Vbeta and 13 Jbeta primers. The data were produced by immunoSEQ multiplex PCR, yet TCRdb's version contains in-frame clones alone and is incomplete. The sample contains roughly 180,000 clones, approximately 80% of which appear only once. CDR1 and CDR2 (germline): SEHNR, FQNEAQ (reference sequence). V was pared by 6 bases and J by 1 base, with 11 bases of the junction left unmatched. The CDR3 sequence is 16 residues long. This TCR was recovered from a woman aged 45-60 years in good health and CMV-seropositive. Sequencing was done on a sample of PBMCs. V is TRBV7-9 and J is TRBJ1-1, with TRBD1 matching 7 bases. CDR3 residues: CASRAPGTASNTEAFF. Written as DNA, the CDR3 is TGTGCCAGCAGGGCCCCAGGGACAGCTTCGAACACTGAAGCTTTCTTT.